This entry features one TCR beta chain sequence. This record comes from a study of shared clonotypes between healthy human individuals. Deep-level settings were used for running the assay. Original processing methods: Filtering of immunoSEQ junctional sequences could not match full-length read filtering. Profiled with immunoSEQ multiplex PCR; TCRdb holds only in-frame clones, not every one. That table supplies the V and J calls and clone size; D and trimming were determined from the DNA. The table includes about 1.5 million clones, 95% to 99% detected once. The CDR3 sequence is 15 residues long. After removal of 7 bases from V and 4 bases from J, the junction contained 9 bases not matched to a gene. Germline lookup yields CDR1 PRHDT and CDR2 FYEKMQ (reference sequence). The study drew all its donors from Caucasian adults living in Nashville, Tennessee.

The chain recombines TRBV13 with TRBJ2-3; 9 bases fit TRBD1. The TCR originated in a man aged 25-45 years in good health. The specimen sequenced was naive CD4+ T cells sorted from blood. Subset given: CD45RA+ positively selected. CDR3 region: CASNYLGQGPDTQYF. The CDR3 region has the DNA TGTGCCAGCAACTATCTAGGACAGGGGCCAGATACGCAGTATTTT.